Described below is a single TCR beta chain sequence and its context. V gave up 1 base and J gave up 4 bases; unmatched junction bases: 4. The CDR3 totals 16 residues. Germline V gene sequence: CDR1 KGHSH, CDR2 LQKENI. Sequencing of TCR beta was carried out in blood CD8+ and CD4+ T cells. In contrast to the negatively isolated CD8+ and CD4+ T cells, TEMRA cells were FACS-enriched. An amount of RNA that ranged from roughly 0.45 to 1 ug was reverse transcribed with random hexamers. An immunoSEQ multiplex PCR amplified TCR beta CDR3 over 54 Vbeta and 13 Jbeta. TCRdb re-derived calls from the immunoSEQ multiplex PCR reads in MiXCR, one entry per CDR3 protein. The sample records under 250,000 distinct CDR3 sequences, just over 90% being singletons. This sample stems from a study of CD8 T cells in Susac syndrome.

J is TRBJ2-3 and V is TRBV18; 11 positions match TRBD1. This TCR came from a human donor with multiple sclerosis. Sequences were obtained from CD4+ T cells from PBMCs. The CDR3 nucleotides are TGTGCCAGCTCACCACGGACAGGGGGCCTGGCAGATACGCAGTATTTT. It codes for CASSPRTGGLADTQYF.